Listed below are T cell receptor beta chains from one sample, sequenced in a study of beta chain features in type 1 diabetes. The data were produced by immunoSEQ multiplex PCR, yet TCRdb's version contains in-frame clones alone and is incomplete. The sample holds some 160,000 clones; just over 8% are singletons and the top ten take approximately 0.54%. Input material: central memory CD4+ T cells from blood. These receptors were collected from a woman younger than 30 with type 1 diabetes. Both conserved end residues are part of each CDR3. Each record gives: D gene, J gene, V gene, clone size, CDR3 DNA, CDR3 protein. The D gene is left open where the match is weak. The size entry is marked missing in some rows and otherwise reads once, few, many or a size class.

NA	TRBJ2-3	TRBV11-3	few	TGTGCCAGCAGCAGGAGGGGCCCGGGCGCAGATACGCAGTATTTT	CASSRRGPGADTQYF
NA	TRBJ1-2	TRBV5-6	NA	TGTGCCAGCAGCCGTAGTTCTAACTATGGCTACACCTTC	CASSRSSNYGYTF
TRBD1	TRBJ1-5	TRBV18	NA	TGTGCCAGCTCACTCCTCGGGACAGCCAGCCAGCCCCAGCATTTT	CASSLLGTASQPQHF
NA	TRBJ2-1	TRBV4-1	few	TGCGCCAGCAGCCAAGAGGCCCTCCTCCGTGAGCAGTTCTTC	CASSQEALLREQFF
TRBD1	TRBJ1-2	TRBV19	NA	TGTGCCAGTAGTACCACAGGGGTCCGCGATGGCTACACCTTC	CASSTTGVRDGYTF
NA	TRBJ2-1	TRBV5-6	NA	TGTGCCAGCAGCTTGGTTGTACTCGATGAGCAGTTCTTC	CASSLVVLDEQFF
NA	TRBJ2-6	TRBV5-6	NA	TGTGCCAGCAGCTTAGGAGGGTCTGGGGCCAACGTCCTGACTTTC	CASSLGGSGANVLTF
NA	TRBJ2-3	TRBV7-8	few	TGTGCCAGCAGATGGAGGAGGGAGGATGATACGCAGTATTTT	CASRWRREDDTQYF
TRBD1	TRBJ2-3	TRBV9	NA	TGTGCCAGCAGCGAGCAGGGGCCCGCAGGGGGTACGCAGTATTTT	CASSEQGPAGGTQYF
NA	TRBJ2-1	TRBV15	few	TGTGCCACCAGCAGGCGCCAGGGTGCCTACAATGAGCAGTTCTTC	CATSRRQGAYNEQFF
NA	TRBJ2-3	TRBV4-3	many	TGCGCCAGCAGCCAAGATGTCAATACGCAGTATTTT	CASSQDVNTQYF
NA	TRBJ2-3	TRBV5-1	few	TGCGCCAGTGGACAGAGTGACACAGATACGCAGTATTTT	CASGQSDTDTQYF
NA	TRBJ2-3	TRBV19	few	TGTGCCAGTGCGATTGCGGATACGCAGTATTTT	CASAIADTQYF
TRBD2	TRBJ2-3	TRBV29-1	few	TGCAGCGTTGCTGCACTAGCGGGAGAGGATACGCAGTATTTT	CSVAALAGEDTQYF
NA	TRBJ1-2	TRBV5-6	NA	TGTGCCAGCAGGCGAGAGACCGCGGATGGCTACACCTTC	CASRRETADGYTF
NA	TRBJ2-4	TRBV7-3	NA	TGTGCCAGCAGCTTAAATCAGGAAAACATTCAGTACTTC	CASSLNQENIQYF
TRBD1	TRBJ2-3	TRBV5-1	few	TGCGCCAGCAGCCCGGACAGGGAGGCAGATACGCAGTATTTT	CASSPDREADTQYF
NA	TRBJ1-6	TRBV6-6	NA	TGTGCCAGCAGTAGGCCAGGGTTTGAAAACTCACCCCTCCACTTT	CASSRPGFENSPLHF
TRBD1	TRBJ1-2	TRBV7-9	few	TGTGCCAGCAGCTTAGAAAGGACAGGGTGGAATGGCTACACCTTC	CASSLERTGWNGYTF
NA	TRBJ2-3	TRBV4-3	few	TGCGCCAGCAGCCAAGATTCATCAGATACGCAGTATTTT	CASSQDSSDTQYF
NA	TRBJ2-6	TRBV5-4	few	TGTGCCAGCAGCCCCCCTCCTTCTGGGGCCAACGTCCTGACTTTC	CASSPPPSGANVLTF
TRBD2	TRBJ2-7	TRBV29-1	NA	TGCAGCGTTGCGGCGGGAGTGGTCGGGAACGAGCAGTACTTC	CSVAAGVVGNEQYF
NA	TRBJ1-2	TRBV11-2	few	TGTGCCAGCAGCTTAGACCAAGCGGGCTACACCTTC	CASSLDQAGYTF
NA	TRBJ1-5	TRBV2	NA	TGTGCCAGCGAGACAGGTCCTAATCAGCCCCAGCATTTT	CASETGPNQPQHF
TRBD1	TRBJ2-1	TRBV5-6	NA	TGTGCCAGCAGCCAGGACAGGAAGCAGTTCTTC	CASSQDRKQFF
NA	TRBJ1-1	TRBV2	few	TGTGCCAGCAGTGAACAGGGCAACACTGAAGCTTTCTTT	CASSEQGNTEAFF
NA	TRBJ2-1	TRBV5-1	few	TGCGCCAGCAGCCCCTTGGCGGGGGCGAATGAGCAGTTCTTC	CASSPLAGANEQFF
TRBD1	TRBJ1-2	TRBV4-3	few	TGCGCCAGCAGCCAAGATACCGCCCGTACAGGGGCCTATGGCTACACCTTC	CASSQDTARTGAYGYTF
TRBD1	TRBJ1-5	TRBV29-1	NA	TGCAGCGTGGGGGACAGGGGGAGACAGCCCCAGCATTTT	CSVGDRGRQPQHF
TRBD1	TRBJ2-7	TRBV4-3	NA	TGCGCCAGCAGCCAAGACTTTCCGGGACAGGGGTCCGAGCAGTACTTC	CASSQDFPGQGSEQYF
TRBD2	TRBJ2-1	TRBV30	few	TGTGCCTGGAACCGGGAGGGTGCCTACAATGAGCAGTTCTTC	CAWNREGAYNEQFF
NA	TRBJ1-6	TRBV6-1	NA	TGTGCCAGCAGTGAAGCAGGGGGAAGTAGCAATTCACCCCTCCACTTT	CASSEAGGSSNSPLHF
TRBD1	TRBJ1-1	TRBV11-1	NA	TGTGCCAGCAGCTTTCGACAGGGAGTAGCAACTGAAGCTTTCTTT	CASSFRQGVATEAFF
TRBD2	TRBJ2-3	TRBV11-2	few	TGTGCCAGCAGCTTAGCCATGACTAGCGGGAGAGCAGATACGCAGTATTTT	CASSLAMTSGRADTQYF
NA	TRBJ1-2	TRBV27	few	TGTGCCAGCAGTCGGCGGCGGGTGGATAATGGCTACACCTTC	CASSRRRVDNGYTF
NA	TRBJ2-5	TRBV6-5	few	TGTGCCAGCAGTTGGCAACGACAGGCGCAAGAGACCCAGTACTTC	CASSWQRQAQETQYF
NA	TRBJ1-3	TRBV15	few	TGTGCCACCAGCAGGCAAGGAGGTATTGGAAACACCATATATTTT	CATSRQGGIGNTIYF
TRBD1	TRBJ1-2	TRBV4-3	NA	TGCGCCAGCAGCCAAGAGACAGGGCGGAATGGCTACACCTTC	CASSQETGRNGYTF
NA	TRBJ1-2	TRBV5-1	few	TGCGCCAGCAGTTTTGACTCTAACTATGGCTACACCTTC	CASSFDSNYGYTF
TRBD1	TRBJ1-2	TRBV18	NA	TGTGCCAGCCAAGGGGGCGCGGACGGCTACACCTTC	CASQGGADGYTF
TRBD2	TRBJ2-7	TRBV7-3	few	TGTGCCAGCAGCCAGTACAGCGGGAGGCTCAACTACGAGCAGTACTTC	CASSQYSGRLNYEQYF
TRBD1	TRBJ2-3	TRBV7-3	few	TGTGCCAGCAGCCCGACAGGGCTAGATACGCAGTATTTT	CASSPTGLDTQYF
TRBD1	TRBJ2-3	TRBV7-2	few	TGTGCCAGCAGCTTAGACAGGGGAAGCACAGATACGCAGTATTTT	CASSLDRGSTDTQYF
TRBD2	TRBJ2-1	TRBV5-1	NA	TGCGCCAGCAGCTTTCCTAGCGGACGTTACAATGAGCAGTTCTTC	CASSFPSGRYNEQFF
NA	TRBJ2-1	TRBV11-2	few	TGTGCCAGCAGCCTACGAGGGGACATTTCCTACAATGAGCAGTTCTTC	CASSLRGDISYNEQFF
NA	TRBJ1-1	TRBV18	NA	TGTGCCAGCTCACCAGGACAGAACACTGAAGCTTTCTTT	CASSPGQNTEAFF
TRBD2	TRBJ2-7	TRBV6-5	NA	TGTGCCAGCAGTTCACTAGCGGGGGGTCGAACCTACGAGCAGTACTTC	CASSSLAGGRTYEQYF
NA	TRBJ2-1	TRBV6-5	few	TGTGCCAGCAGTTACGTGGCAGGCTCCTACAATGAGCAGTTCTTC	CASSYVAGSYNEQFF
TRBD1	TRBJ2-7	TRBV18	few	TGTGCCAGCTCACCACTTAGGGGGCCCTACGAGCAGTACTTC	CASSPLRGPYEQYF
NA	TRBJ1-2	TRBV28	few	TGTGCCATTTCGACAGGCACCTATGGCTACACCTTC	CAISTGTYGYTF
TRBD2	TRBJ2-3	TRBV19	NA	TGTGCCAGTACCGGACTAGCGGGAGGATATACGCAGTATTTT	CASTGLAGGYTQYF
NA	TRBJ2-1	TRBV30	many	TGTGCCTGGAGTGTACGGTGGGAGCAGTTCTTC	CAWSVRWEQFF
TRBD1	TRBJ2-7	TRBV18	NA	TGTGCCAGCTCACCGACAGGGACCTCCTACGAGCAGTACTTC	CASSPTGTSYEQYF
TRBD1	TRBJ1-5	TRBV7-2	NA	TGTGCCAGCAGCCCAGACAGGGGCAATCAGCCCCAGCATTTT	CASSPDRGNQPQHF
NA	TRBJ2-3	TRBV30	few	TGTGCCTGGAACAGACCTATAACAGATACGCAGTATTTT	CAWNRPITDTQYF
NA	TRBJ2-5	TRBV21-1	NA	TGTGCCAGCAGCATTCAACCGGGACAGGGTAAAGAGACCCAGTACTTC	CASSIQPGQGKETQYF
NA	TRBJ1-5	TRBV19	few	TGTGCCAGTAGTATTGGGAGACGACAGGGCAATCAGCCCCAGCATTTT	CASSIGRRQGNQPQHF